This passage covers 26 T cell receptor beta chains from one sample sequenced in a study of blood T cell repertoires in COVID-19. The data were produced by immunoSEQ multiplex PCR, yet TCRdb's version contains in-frame clones alone and is incomplete. Among about 210,000 clones listed, less than 90% were seen once. What was sequenced was peripheral blood. These receptors were collected from a man between 40 and 49 years old with acute or convalescent COVID-19.

This chain joins TRBV6-2 or TRBV6-3 and TRBJ1-3, with 7 bases aligning to TRBD1. The CDR3 consists of 17 residues. CDR1 is MNHEY and CDR2 is SVGEGT in the germline V gene. V trimming: 2 bases; J trimming: 1 base; junction bases outside the gene matches: 8. CDR3 DNA: TGTGCCAGCAGTTACCCGCCCTTGACAGGGTCTGGAAACACCATATATTTT. It codes for CASSYPPLTGSGNTIYF.

V gene TRBV4-3 combines with J gene TRBJ2-7; TRBD2 matches at 13 bases. Germline values: CDR1 LGHNA, CDR2 YSLEER. Trimming cost V 3 bases and J 2 bases; bases outside gene matches: 4. The CDR3 covers 16 residues. The CDR3 here is CASSQGGLAGTYEQYF. The CDR3 DNA reads TGCGCCAGCAGCCAGGGGGGACTAGCGGGGACCTACGAGCAGTACTTC.

The gene calls are TRBV19 and TRBJ1-2; D is uncertain. CDR1 is LNHDA, CDR2 SQIVND, per germline (reference sequence). The CDR3 consists of 16 residues. V lost 1 base and J 5 bases, leaving 17 bases between the germline ends. CDR3: CASSIGQAPAQYGYTF. Here the CDR3 DNA reads TGTGCCAGTAGTATAGGGCAGGCTCCGGCTCAATATGGCTACACCTTC.

The chain uses TRBV19 and TRBJ2-1; 7 bases align to TRBD1. The CDR3 contains 15 residues. The trim removed 4 bases at V and 3 bases at J, leaving 6 bases unmatched. CDR1 LNHDA and CDR2 SQIVND come from the germline V gene (reference sequence). The CDR3 reads CASSKTGDSYNEQFF. The CDR3 DNA follows: TGTGCCAGTAGTAAGACCGGGGACAGCTACAATGAGCAGTTCTTC.

The chain uses TRBV19 and TRBJ2-5, with TRBD2 identical over 12 bases. Germline values: CDR1 LNHDA, CDR2 SQIVND (reference sequence). Trimming took 6 bases from V and 4 from J; bases not matched to a gene: 6. The CDR3 is 15 residues long. CDR3 coding DNA: TGTGCCAGTAGCCTGACTAGCGGGAGATTAGAGACCCAGTACTTC. Protein: CASSLTSGRLETQYF.

The chain is built from TRBV6-1 and TRBJ2-3; tentative D call: TRBD2 (6 bases). V lost 3 bases, J lost 3 bases, and 10 bases lay in between. Germline V CDR1 and CDR2: MNHNS, SASEGT. The CDR3 consists of 14 residues. CDR3 coding DNA: TGTGCCAGCAGTGACCCTAGCGAGACAGATACGCAGTATTTT. It encodes CASSDPSETDTQYF.

This clone was found once. The chain recombines TRBV19 with TRBJ2-7; TRBD2 is a possible D gene (5 bases). V was trimmed by 7 bases and J by 3 bases, leaving 22 bases between them. The CDR3 covers 16 residues. Germline V lookup: CDR1 LNHDA, CDR2 SQIVND (reference sequence). The CDR3 DNA follows: TGTGCCAGTAAAGGATCGATAGCGAACCCGAGCTACGAGCAGTACTTC. Protein product: CASKGSIANPSYEQYF.

The chain joins TRBV27 to TRBJ2-3; the D gene is possibly TRBD1 (6 bases). The CDR3 runs to 15 residues. Germline CDR1 reads MNHEY; CDR2 reads SMNVEV (reference sequence). V gave up 6 bases and J gave up 2 bases, with 15 bases separating them. The CDR3 spells CASSMHRVATDTQYF. The CDR3 bases are TGTGCCAGCAGCATGCACAGGGTAGCCACAGATACGCAGTATTTT.

CDR3 residues: CAWSELYRGTNQETQYF. The CDR3 DNA is TGTGCCTGGAGTGAACTTTATAGGGGGACCAATCAAGAGACCCAGTACTTC. V is TRBV30 and J is TRBJ2-5, with D possibly matching TRBD1 (6 bases). The CDR3 has 17 residues. The germline V gene encodes CDR1 GTSNPN and CDR2 SVGIG (reference sequence). The V and J ends lost 1 base and 2 bases respectively, with 20 bases between them.

The chain couples TRBV11-2 to TRBJ2-7; TRBD1 is a possible D gene (5 bases). The CDR3 consists of 14 residues. Germline values: CDR1 SGHAT, CDR2 FQNNGV. V was shortened by 1 base and J by 1 base, with 8 bases between the two germline ends. CDR3 protein: CASSLAQGSYEQYF. The CDR3 nucleotides read TGTGCCAGCAGCTTAGCTCAGGGTTCCTACGAGCAGTACTTC.

The V call is TRBV7-9, the J call TRBJ1-4, with 7 bases aligning to TRBD1. J gave up 4 bases and V 7 bases, and 6 bases lay outside the gene matches. The CDR3 runs 14 residues. Germline V gene sequence: CDR1 SEHNR, CDR2 FQNEAQ (reference sequence). The CDR3 bases are TGTGCCAGCACCCACCGGGACAGTAATGAAAAACTGTTTTTT. Its protein product is CASTHRDSNEKLFF.

The rearrangement joins TRBV27 to TRBJ1-5; 7 bases align to TRBD1. Germline CDR1 MNHEY, CDR2 SMNVEV (reference sequence). There are 14 residues in the CDR3. The junction had 8 bases not matched to a gene; V was cut back by 6 bases and J by 6 bases. The CDR3 bases are TGTGCCAGCAGGAAGACAGGGTCGGCTCAGCCCCAGCATTTT. This encodes CASRKTGSAQPQHF.

A word on this clone: Other DNA variants within this sample encode the same CDR3. The genes are TRBV5-1 and TRBJ2-1, with 13 bases matching TRBD2. Losses at the gene ends were 4 bases for V and 6 bases for J; bases not matched to a gene: 4. Germline CDR1 is SGHRS and CDR2 is YFSETQ. This CDR3 has 15 residues. The CDR3 here is CASSLWTSGSNEQFF. The CDR3 bases are TGCGCCAGCAGCCTGTGGACTAGCGGGAGCAATGAGCAGTTCTTC.

The chain combines TRBV29-1 with TRBJ2-5; 8 bases are shared with TRBD2. With 5 bases clipped from V and 4 bases from J, the junction kept 9 bases outside the gene matches. The CDR3 sequence is 14 residues long. Germline CDR1 is SQVTM and CDR2 is ANQGSEA. The CDR3 loop is CSVHGLAGSETQYF. Here the CDR3 DNA reads TGCAGCGTTCACGGACTAGCCGGTTCAGAGACCCAGTACTTC. The whole variable domain, remainder taken from reference TRBV29-1 and TRBJ2-5, is SAVISQKPSRDICQRGTSLTIQCQVDSQVTMMFWYRQQPGQSLTLIATANQGSEATYESGFVIDKFPISRPNLTFSTLTVSNMSPEDSSIYLCSVHGLAGSETQYFGPGTRLLVL.

The chain has TRBV9 and TRBJ2-5; 10 nucleotides line up with TRBD2. CDR3 length equals 15 residues. Germline V gives CDR1 SGDLS, CDR2 YYNGEE. V lost 4 bases to trimming and J lost 5 bases; unmatched junction nucleotides: 8. Here the CDR3 reads CASSRAGGEPETQYF. CDR3 nucleotide sequence: TGTGCCAGCAGCCGAGCGGGGGGGGAGCCGGAGACCCAGTACTTC.

The chain carries TRBV24-1 and TRBJ2-7; TRBD1 matches 8 bases. The CDR3 runs to 15 residues. V was clipped by 3 bases and J by 5 bases; unmatched bases: 8. Germline V gives CDR1 KGHDR, CDR2 SFDVKD. The CDR3 nucleotides read TGTGCCACCAGTGATCCTGGACAGGGCATGGACGAGCAGTACTTC. As protein: CATSDPGQGMDEQYF.

The V call is TRBV2, the J call TRBJ2-5; TRBD1 agrees at 8 bases. Germline V gene lookup returns CDR1 SNHLY and CDR2 FYNNEI. Trimming took 7 bases from V and 2 from J; bases not matched to a gene: 12. The CDR3 length is 16 residues. The CDR3 loop is CASKLDREFFQETQYF. The CDR3, as DNA: TGTGCCAGCAAATTGGACAGGGAATTTTTTCAAGAGACCCAGTACTTC. Full variable domain (rest looked up from reference TRBV2 and TRBJ2-5): EPEVTQTPSHQVTQMGQEVILRCVPISNHLYFYWYRQILGQKVEFLVSFYNNEISEKSEIFDDQFSVERPDGSNFTLKIRSTKLEDSAMYFCASKLDREFFQETQYFGPGTRLLVL.

The V gene is TRBV19, the J gene TRBJ2-7, with D maybe TRBD1 (6 bases). V shed 3 bases and J shed 0 bases, with 9 bases lying between them. This CDR3 is 14 amino acids long. Germline-derived CDR1 and CDR2 are LNHDA and SQIVND (reference sequence). The CDR3 sequence is CASSIDRSSYEQYF. The CDR3 DNA reads as TGTGCCAGTAGTATTGACAGGAGCTCCTACGAGCAGTACTTC.

The rearrangement joins TRBV11-2 to TRBJ1-1; possibly TRBD1 for D (6 bases). The CDR3 contains 14 residues. Trimming removed 4 bases from V and 2 bases from J, with 11 bases in between. The V gene's germline CDR1 is SGHAT and CDR2 FQNNGV. The CDR3 is CASSSGQFNTEAFF. The CDR3 DNA reads as TGTGCCAGCAGCTCCGGACAGTTTAACACTGAAGCTTTCTTT.

The chain recombines TRBV5-6 with TRBJ1-2; 10 positions match TRBD1. Trimming removed 3 bases from V and 4 bases from J; junction bases left unmatched: 9. CDR1 is SGHDT, CDR2 YYEEEE, per germline. The CDR3 length is 16 residues. CDR3: CASSSLRTGGGYGYTF. For the CDR3, the DNA is TGTGCCAGCAGCTCTCTTAGGACAGGGGGAGGCTATGGCTACACCTTC.

This chain uses TRBV28 with TRBJ1-4; D might be TRBD1 (6 bases). This CDR3 spans 15 amino acids. Germline CDR1 MDHEN, CDR2 SYDVKM. The V end was cut by 5 bases, the J end by 3 bases, with 13 bases between. The CDR3 here is CASSASGAANEKLFF. CDR3 DNA sequence: TGTGCCAGCAGTGCCTCAGGGGCTGCTAATGAAAAACTGTTTTTT.

V and J are TRBV2 and TRBJ2-7; TRBD1 matches at 10 bases. V gave up 5 bases and J gave up 2 bases; unmatched junction bases: 6. Germline V lookup: CDR1 SNHLY, CDR2 FYNNEI. This CDR3 is 15 amino acids long. The CDR3 coding sequence is TGTGCCAGCAGTTTACGGGACAGGGGACCCTACGAGCAGTACTTC. Translating it yields CASSLRDRGPYEQYF.

This clone was detected once. The chain carries TRBV27 and TRBJ1-2; 8 positions agree with TRBD1. Trimming removed 3 bases from V and 4 bases from J; junction bases left unmatched: 4. From germline, CDR1 is MNHEY and CDR2 SMNVEV (reference sequence). The CDR3 has 14 amino acids. The CDR3 sequence is CASSFRGLGYGYTF. CDR3 bases: TGTGCCAGCAGTTTCAGGGGGCTGGGCTATGGCTACACCTTC.

This clone was recorded only once. The chain carries TRBV9 and TRBJ2-1; D is ambiguous. Deletions cut 2 bases from V and 6 bases from J, with 15 bases between. The germline CDR1 and CDR2 sequences are SGDLS and YYNGEE. The CDR3 is 15 amino acids. The chain's CDR3 is CASSVGAVISNEQFF. The CDR3 bases are TGTGCCAGCAGCGTCGGTGCGGTCATATCCAATGAGCAGTTCTTC.

The J gene is TRBJ2-3, the V gene TRBV7-2; TRBD2 aligns across 8 bases. The CDR3 totals 15 residues. CDR1 SGHTA and CDR2 FQGNSA come from the germline V gene. After removal of 7 bases from V and 2 bases from J, the junction contained 8 bases not matched to a gene. The CDR3 protein is CASTQRLANTDTQYF. CDR3 nucleotide sequence: TGTGCCAGCACCCAGAGACTAGCGAACACAGATACGCAGTATTTT.

The chain combines TRBV5-1 with TRBJ1-4; D is ambiguous. V was clipped by 0 bases and J by 7 bases, with 7 bases between them. The CDR3 is 13 residues long. Per germline, CDR1 SGHRS and CDR2 YFSETQ. The CDR3 nucleotides read TGCGCCAGCAGCTTGGTTCAGCGTGAAAAACTGTTTTTT. Residues: CASSLVQREKLFF.